This section outlines one TCR beta chain sequence together with its context. No antigen is known for it. Nothing much larger sits one base from this clone, and base qualities are not available. The cohort was made up of about 670 healthy bone marrow donors. At the time of sampling, every cohort member was nominally healthy, though immune exposures that went unrecorded were likely present. The donor tested CMV seronegative, placing the donor among the 350 to 400 seronegative members of the cohort. A peripheral blood sample was provided by each donor, and peripheral blood mononuclear cells were used for TCR beta sequencing. The Qiagen DNeasy Blood Extraction Kit was used to extract genomic DNA from the blood cell samples. This sample is part of a study of cytomegalovirus exposure and HLA in healthy donors (dated by TCRdb to about 2017). Regarding the study in general: An earlier analysis of several hundred of the donors reported 276 Gb of sequence data and 117 million unique TCR beta sequences obtained from about 179 million T cells. In addition to the first cohort of about 650 subjects, a separate validation cohort of some 120 different subjects was used. Approximately 300 gigabases of sequencing data and 70 million to 100 million unique TCR sequences were included in an early release covering under 650 HLA-typed donors. All discovery cohort repertoires had been generated on a single sequencing platform. Typing coverage differed by locus: A, B, C, DRB1 and DQB1 were typed in roughly 629-640 donors, DQA1 in roughly 510, DPA1 in nearly 610, and DPB1 in around 490. To predict cytomegalovirus infection status, the study combined high-throughput TCR immunosequencing, statistical association of individual TCRs with disease status, and machine learning. HLA typing covered class I and class II loci at four-digit resolution. Rather than using new phenotypic data, the later analysis identified candidate immune exposures from TCR beta sequences and from how often those sequences occurred across donors. Donor age, sex, ethnicity and CMV serostatus were collected together with the repertoire data. The study used immunosequencing to profile the T cell repertoires of approximately 630 subjects and linked those repertoires to cytomegalovirus serostatus. To study patterns of TCR occurrence, a later analysis re-analyzed previously published TCR beta repertoires from 600 to 750 donors and added high-resolution HLA genotyping. A later genetic analysis took genome-wide SNP genotypes for about 55% of the 666 donors and used that subset as a discovery cohort. The study aimed to test whether signatures of past pathogen exposure could be identified by cataloging public T cell receptors. Across 300 to 400 genotyped donors of the cohort, an average of approximately 240,000 unique TCR beta nucleotide sequences per donor were sequenced, and roughly 18% of those sequences were non-productive. Several DR-DQ haplotypes were treated as single units for association and clustering because of strong linkage in the cohort. Among the approximately 420 genotyped donors, under 90% belonged to the genetic ancestry cluster associated with self-reported Caucasian donors. To decide whether each TCR beta V gene segment behaved as functional or pseudogenic, an earlier analysis of some 600 of the donors relied on high-throughput TCR beta sequencing. What the research found in general, with its limitations: A later analysis found that HLA-associated TCR beta chains were more clonally expanded and had lower generation probabilities than equally common non-associated chains. Presence/absence analyses assumed roughly uniform sequencing depth across donors, an assumption that may not hold. An association between a missense DCLRE1C variant and V-gene and J-gene trimming of TCR beta chains was found in a later genetic analysis and replicated in an independent cohort. The cohort was sequenced for TCR beta chains only, and without alpha or paired-chain data the features that could be detected were limited. Assigning TCR associations to individual alleles was difficult when HLA alleles, especially DR and DQ, strongly co-occurred. Linkage disequilibrium might explain the correlated functional status among segregating V segments, but an unknown experimental factor could not be excluded. Because counts were too low, some 17 rarely observed V segments, including chromosome 9 orphons, were left out of the earlier analysis of 587 of the donors. The 87-base-pair reads could not distinguish some IMGT-functional V segments, including TRBV6-2 and TRBV6-3, so those segments were excluded. A cluster of highly shared sequence variants was judged likely to represent a technical artifact of the sequencing pipeline. The classifier was reported to diagnose cytomegalovirus status with high specificity and sensitivity in both the original and validation cohorts. Most TCR sequences were seen in very few donors, while some public TCRs were found in many individuals. CMV serostatus was the only immune exposure information available for the cohort. In vitro tests confirmed that a few of the cytomegalovirus-associated TCR beta chains recognize cytomegalovirus antigens. In a later analysis, the rate of TCR association differed among HLA loci, with DRB1 alleles having the most associated TCRs and HLA-C alleles having the fewest. The study listed approximately 150 TCR beta chains as associated with cytomegalovirus. In a later analysis, several top co-occurrence clusters were reported to appear linked to parvovirus B19, influenza, CMV and Epstein-Barr virus. In a later genetic analysis, fewer N-insertions in productive TCRs were reported among donors in an Asian-associated ancestry cluster than the approximately 670-donor mean. A further reported finding was that TCR beta sequences accurately predicted the HLA-A and HLA-B alleles for most subjects in the first cohort. Because HLA typing was missing for some donors at each locus, association tests included only the typed subset. According to a later analysis, most CMV-associated TCR beta chains appeared to be HLA-restricted, and the HLA associations seemed to be driven largely by CMV exposure. An earlier analysis of approximately 540 of the donors showed that most TCR beta V segments appeared in productive rearrangements either about 90% or about 30% of the time, which broadly matched IMGT annotations. It was suggested by the authors that the approach could potentially be generalized to other disease states and immunological phenotypes. A later analysis associated some 17,000 TCR beta sequences with specific HLA alleles at a false discovery rate of 0.05.

The method was the immunoSEQ multiplex PCR assay. The multiplex PCR relied on a mix of 60 forward primers for TCR Vbeta segments and 13 reverse primers for TCR Jbeta segments. Amplification of the CDR3 region of rearranged TCR beta genes was performed with a multiplex PCR assay on genomic DNA. The Illumina HiSeq System was used to sequence the amplified TCR beta libraries as 87-base-pair reads. In the source study's methods: A later analysis counted some 80 million unique TCR beta chains across the 666 repertoires, and some 11 million of these chains were shared by at least two donors. Raw reads were error-corrected and collapsed into unique sequences with a nearest-neighbor algorithm that merged closely related sequences to remove PCR and sequencing errors. CDR3 sequences were aligned to IMGT reference sequences to assign V, D and J gene segments. For a sequence to be retained, a match of at least six nucleotides was required to both a V gene segment and a J gene segment. A rearrangement counted as productive if the CDR3 had no stop codons and remained in frame with V and J, and every other rearrangement counted as non-productive. Following IMGT convention, CDR3 was defined as the stretch from the second conserved V-encoded cysteine to the conserved J-encoded phenylalanine. The earlier analysis of about 640 of the donors excluded any sequence lacking an unambiguous match to a single V gene segment. In an earlier analysis of around 590 of the donors, a V segment was called functional when productive rearrangements were above 56.7%, and segregating when the standard deviation between donors exceeded 5%. A statistical classification framework was developed to diagnose cytomegalovirus status using the catalog of TCR beta chain sequences. In a later analysis, V and J genes were assigned by comparing TCR nucleotide sequences against IMGT/GENE-DB human TR gene sequences. The TCRdist pipeline was used in a later analysis to assign CDR3 sequences and most-parsimonious VDJ recombination scenarios. In a later analysis, each TCR beta chain was defined by its CDR3 amino acid sequence together with its V-gene family, and reads without a unique V-gene family were excluded. To address suspected cross-contamination and a sequencing artifact, a later analysis removed around 590 highly shared, low-generation-probability nucleotide sequences. A later analysis calculated a clonal expansion index for each public chain from normalized within-repertoire ranks of inferred template counts. A later analysis computed generation probabilities with a VDJ recombination model fitted to out-of-frame rearrangements, and checked the results against IGoR. A later analysis scored TCR-TCR, TCR-HLA and TCR-CMV co-occurrence with hypergeometric tests, applying a repertoire-size bias correction to TCR pairs. To estimate false discovery rates, a later analysis permuted the HLA or CMV assignments 20 times. In a later analysis, co-occurring TCRs were grouped with DBSCAN, and TCRdist sequence similarity was added when clustering was performed within HLA-allele-positive subsets. Co-occurrence clustering excluded repertoires with fewer than 30,000 or more than 120,000 public chains, plus five with anomalous nucleotide sharing. TCRdb obtained this table from immuneACCESS and retained in-frame rearrangements with V and J assigned. These tables miss some clones; where compared with another copy, unresolved V genes account for less than half of the shortfall, and the remainder is unexplained. That table supplies the V and J calls and clone size; D and trimming were determined from the DNA. The sample data list approximately 99,000 clones, and roughly 76% of these were observed just once. The top ten hold approximately 3.5% of the sample.

The CDR1 and CDR2 encoded by the germline V gene are SQVTM and ANQGSEA. Measured from the cysteine to the phenylalanine, the CDR3 is 12 residues long. The sequence is cut down to CDR3 DNA, 36 bases in frame from base 1. V is pared back by 6 bases and J by 6 bases, with 14 bases lying between the germline termini. The chain employs TRBV29-1 and TRBJ1-1; a weak D assignment points to TRBD1 (6 bases agree). This TCR was sampled from a man between 40 and 49 years old in good health and CMV-seronegative. Material for sequencing was PBMCs. The bases read TGCAGCGTGCTAGCGGGGGGCCCTGAAGCTTTCTTT. Its coded protein is CSVLAGGPEAFF.